The source of this T cell receptor (beta chain) is a study of neurological immune-mediated disorders. The CDR3 runs to 15 residues. The V end lost 4 bases, the J end lost 5 bases, and 18 bases lay between the germline ends. Germline-derived CDR1 and CDR2 are SGHRS and YFSETQ. This clonotype was observed many times. Via MiXCR, TCRdb re-called the 5' RACE reads, giving one row per CDR3 protein. The sample lists over 45,000 distinct CDR3 sequences, roughly 26% seen once, with 20% to 25% in the top ten. The rearrangement joins TRBV5-1 to TRBJ2-5, with D perhaps given as TRBD1 or TRBD2 (6 bases each). This receptor was taken from a woman in her sixties or seventies in good health. Sequencing was carried out using PBMCs. The CDR3 region has the DNA TGCGCCAGCAGCCCGCCGGGACAAGGGGGGGAGACCCAGTACTTC. As protein: CASSPPGQGGETQYF.